The source of this T cell receptor (beta chain) is a study of Ad26.COV2.S vaccination and SARS-CoV-2 variants. Here immunoSEQ multiplex PCR was the method, and the copy in TCRdb shows in-frame clones only, minus some. The sample has about 350,000 clones, around 90% seen once. Trimming took 3 bases from V and 3 from J; bases not matched to a gene: 9. Germline lookup yields CDR1 SGHNT and CDR2 YYREEE (reference sequence). CDR3 length: 15 residues. The chain combines TRBV5-4 with TRBJ2-7, with 7 positions matching TRBD1. The sequenced sample was peripheral blood, obtained after recovery from COVID-19. This sequence originates from a human donor who had recovered from COVID-19. DNA of the CDR3: TGTGCCAGCAGCTCGCGGACAGGCCAGGGCTACGAGCAGTACTTC. This gives the protein CASSSRTGQGYEQYF.